This paragraph covers one T cell receptor beta chain sequence. Its antigen is not known. The CDR3 is made up of 16 amino acids. CDR1 SGHVS and CDR2 FNYEAQ come from the germline V gene. With 5 bases removed from V and 0 bases from J, the gap between germline ends came to 13 bases. The sample originates from a study of T-cell memory formation after mild COVID-19. Study-wide results and caveats: Cross-reactive memory apparently joined, as some responding clones appeared in pre-infection memory.

5'RACE with constant-segment primers built TCRalpha and TCRbeta cDNA libraries with UMIs. Each CDR3 protein is one row after TCRdb ran MiXCR on the 5' RACE reads. The sample lists about 470,000 distinct CDR3 sequences, around 25% occurring once. The specimen sequenced was PBMCs or a T cell subset sorted from them (not recorded which). This TCR was sampled from an adult woman who had mild COVID-19 (a few samples of this study predate the infection). Cell type and time point are not known. The chain uses TRBV7-6 and TRBJ2-2; D call uncertain. CDR3 sequence: CASSHVPGANTGELFF. The CDR3 bases are TGTGCCAGCAGCCATGTACCTGGAGCGAACACCGGGGAGCTGTTTTTT.